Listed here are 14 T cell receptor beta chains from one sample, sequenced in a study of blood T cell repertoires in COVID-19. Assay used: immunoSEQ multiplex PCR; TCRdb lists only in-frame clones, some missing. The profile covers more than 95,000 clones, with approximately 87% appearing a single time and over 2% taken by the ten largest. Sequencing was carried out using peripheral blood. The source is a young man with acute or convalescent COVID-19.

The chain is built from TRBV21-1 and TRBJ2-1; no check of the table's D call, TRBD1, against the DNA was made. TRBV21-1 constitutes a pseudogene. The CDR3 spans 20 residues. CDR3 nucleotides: TGTGCCAGCAGCAAAGCTCCAGGCGACAGGATCGGGATTTCCTACAATGAGCAGTTCTTC. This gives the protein CASSKAPGDRIGISYNEQFF.

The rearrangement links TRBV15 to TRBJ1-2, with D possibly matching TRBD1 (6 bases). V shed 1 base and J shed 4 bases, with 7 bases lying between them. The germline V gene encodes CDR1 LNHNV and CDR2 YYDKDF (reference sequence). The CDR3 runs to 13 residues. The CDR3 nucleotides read TGTGCCACCAGCAGAGGAGGGGGCTATGGCTACACCTTC. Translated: CATSRGGGYGYTF.

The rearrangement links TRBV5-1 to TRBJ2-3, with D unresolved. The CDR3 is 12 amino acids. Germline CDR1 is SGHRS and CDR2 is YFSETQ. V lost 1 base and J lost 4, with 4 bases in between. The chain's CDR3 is CASSLTADTQYF. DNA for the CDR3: TGCGCCAGCAGCTTGACAGCAGATACGCAGTATTTT.

The CDR3 DNA follows: TGTGCCAGCAGCCAGGATTTTACAGGGAACGATGGCTACACCTTC. It encodes CASSQDFTGNDGYTF. The chain uses TRBV3-1 (or the pseudogene TRBV3-2) and TRBJ1-2; tentatively, D is TRBD1 (6 bases). V lost 3 bases and J lost 6, with 17 bases in between. Germline assignment: CDR1 LGHDT and CDR2 YNNKEL (reference sequence). This CDR3 is 15 amino acids long.

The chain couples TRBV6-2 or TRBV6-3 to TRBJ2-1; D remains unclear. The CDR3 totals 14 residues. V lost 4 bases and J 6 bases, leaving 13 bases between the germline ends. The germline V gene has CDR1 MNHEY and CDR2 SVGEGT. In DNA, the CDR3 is TGTGCCAGCAGTTTGATATCTAGTTCCAATGAGCAGTTCTTC. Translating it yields CASSLISSSNEQFF.

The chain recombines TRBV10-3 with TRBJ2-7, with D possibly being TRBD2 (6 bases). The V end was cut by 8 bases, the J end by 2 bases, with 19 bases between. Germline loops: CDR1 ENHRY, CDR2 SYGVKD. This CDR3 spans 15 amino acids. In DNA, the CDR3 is TGTGCCATCTCTAATCCATTGACGGGAGCCTACGAGCAGTACGTC. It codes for CAISNPLTGAYEQYV.

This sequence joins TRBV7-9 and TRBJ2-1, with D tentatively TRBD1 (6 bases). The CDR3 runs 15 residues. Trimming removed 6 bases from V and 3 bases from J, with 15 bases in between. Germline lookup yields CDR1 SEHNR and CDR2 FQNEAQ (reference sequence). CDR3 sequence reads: CASRGAGQSYNEQFF. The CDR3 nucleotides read TGTGCCAGCAGGGGGGCCGGACAGAGCTACAATGAGCAGTTCTTC.

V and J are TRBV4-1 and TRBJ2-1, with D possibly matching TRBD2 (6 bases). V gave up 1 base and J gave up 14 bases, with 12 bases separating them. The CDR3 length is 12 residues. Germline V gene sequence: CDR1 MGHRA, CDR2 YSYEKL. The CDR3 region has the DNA TGCGCCAGCAGCCAAGGGGGGGTACTAAAGTTCTTC. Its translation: CASSQGGVLKFF.

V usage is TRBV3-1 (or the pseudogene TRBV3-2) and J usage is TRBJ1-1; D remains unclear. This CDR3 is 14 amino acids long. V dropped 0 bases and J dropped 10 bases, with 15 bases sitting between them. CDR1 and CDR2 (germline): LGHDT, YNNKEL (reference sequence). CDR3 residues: CASSQDKVGEGAFF. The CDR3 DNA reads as TGTGCCAGCAGCCAAGATAAGGTTGGCGAGGGAGCTTTCTTT.

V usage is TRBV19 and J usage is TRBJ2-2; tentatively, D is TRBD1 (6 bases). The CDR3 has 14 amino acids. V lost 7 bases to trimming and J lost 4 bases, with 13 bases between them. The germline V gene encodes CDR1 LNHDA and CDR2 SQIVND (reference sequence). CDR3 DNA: TGTGCCAGTATAAGGGCAGGGGCCACCGGGGAGCTGTTTTTT. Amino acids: CASIRAGATGELFF.

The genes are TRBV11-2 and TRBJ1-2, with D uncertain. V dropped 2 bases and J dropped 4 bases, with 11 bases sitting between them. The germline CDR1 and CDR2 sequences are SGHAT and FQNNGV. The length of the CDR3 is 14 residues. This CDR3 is CASSLPSNFYGYTF. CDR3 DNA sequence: TGTGCCAGCAGCTTACCTTCTAACTTCTATGGCTACACCTTC.

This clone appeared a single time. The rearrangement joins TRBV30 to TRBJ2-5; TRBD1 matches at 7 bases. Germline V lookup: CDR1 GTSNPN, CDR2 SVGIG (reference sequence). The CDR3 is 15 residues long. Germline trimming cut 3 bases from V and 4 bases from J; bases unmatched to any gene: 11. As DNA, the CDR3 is TGTGCCTGGAGGTTCACAGGGGTCTGGGGAGAGACCCAGTACTTC. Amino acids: CAWRFTGVWGETQYF.

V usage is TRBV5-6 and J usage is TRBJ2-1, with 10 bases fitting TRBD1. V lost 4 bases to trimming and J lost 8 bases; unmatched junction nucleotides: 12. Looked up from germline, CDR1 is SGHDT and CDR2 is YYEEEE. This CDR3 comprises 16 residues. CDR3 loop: CASSGLRDRGVDEQFF. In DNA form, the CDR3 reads TGTGCCAGCAGCGGGCTCCGGGACAGGGGAGTCGATGAGCAGTTCTTC.

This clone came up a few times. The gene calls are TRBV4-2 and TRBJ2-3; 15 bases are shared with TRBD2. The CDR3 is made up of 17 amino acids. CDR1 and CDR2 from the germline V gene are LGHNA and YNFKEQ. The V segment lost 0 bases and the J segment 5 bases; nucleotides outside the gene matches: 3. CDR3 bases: TGTGCCAGCAGCCAAGATGGGGGACTAGCGGGAGGAGATACGCAGTATTTT. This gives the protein CASSQDGGLAGGDTQYF.